The rows below give T cell receptor beta chains drawn from one sample of a study of beta chain features in type 1 diabetes. Profiled with immunoSEQ multiplex PCR; TCRdb holds only in-frame clones, not every one. The table has about 130,000 clones, 9.2% seen once; the top ten hold 0.55% to 0.85%. The sequenced sample consisted of central memory CD4+ T cells from blood. The receptors come from a man younger than 30 in good health. The CDR3 runs from the conserved cysteine through the conserved F or W. Each record gives: V gene, clone size, J gene, D gene, CDR3 protein, CDR3 DNA. A D gene is named only where the DNA matches it firmly. Clone size is given for some rows only: seen once, a few or many times, or a class if the clone is expanded.

TRBV9	few	TRBJ1-3	.	CASSVDLGPGNTIYF	TGTGCCAGCAGCGTAGATTTGGGGCCTGGAAACACCATATATTTT
TRBV25-1	few	TRBJ1-1	.	CASSEPQGGGAFF	TGTGCCAGCAGTGAGCCCCAGGGAGGTGGAGCTTTCTTT
TRBV10-1	many	TRBJ2-1	.	CASTPGIYNEQFF	TGCGCCAGCACCCCAGGGATCTACAATGAGCAGTTCTTC
TRBV6-1	few	TRBJ2-2	TRBD1	CASSTGGDTGELFF	TGTGCCAGCAGTACAGGGGGCGACACCGGGGAGCTGTTTTTT
TRBV5-6	.	TRBJ2-2	.	CASSLGGSTGELFF	TGTGCCAGCAGCTTGGGAGGTAGCACCGGGGAGCTGTTTTTT
TRBV13	many	TRBJ1-6	.	CASSLARTPLHF	TGTGCCAGCAGCTTAGCGCGTACTCCCCTCCACTTT
TRBV27	few	TRBJ1-6	.	CASSETRESPLHF	TGTGCCAGCAGTGAGACCCGGGAGTCACCCCTCCACTTT
TRBV4-3	few	TRBJ1-4	TRBD1	CASSQGGTGGEKLFF	TGCGCCAGCAGCCAAGGGGGGACAGGAGGTGAAAAACTGTTTTTT
TRBV30	few	TRBJ1-1	.	CAWRVDTNEAFF	TGTGCCTGGAGGGTCGACACCAATGAAGCTTTCTTT
TRBV30	few	TRBJ2-3	.	CAWSLSTDTQYF	TGTGCCTGGAGCTTAAGCACAGATACGCAGTATTTT
TRBV7-2	few	TRBJ2-3	TRBD1	CASSPGQGPDTQYF	TGTGCCAGCAGTCCGGGACAGGGACCAGATACGCAGTATTTT
TRBV19	.	TRBJ2-7	.	CASSIGLQWAGNEQYF	TGTGCCAGTAGTATAGGTTTGCAGTGGGCTGGAAACGAGCAGTACTTC
TRBV7-3	few	TRBJ2-2	TRBD2	CASSPSGTSGSGELFF	TGTGCCAGCAGCCCTTCCGGGACTAGCGGCAGCGGGGAGCTGTTTTTT
TRBV5-1	many	TRBJ1-6	.	CASSLASYSPLHF	TGCGCCAGCAGCTTGGCCTCGTATTCACCCCTCCACTTT
TRBV14	.	TRBJ2-2	TRBD2	CASSSGLARELFF	TGTGCCAGCAGCTCGGGACTAGCAAGGGAGCTGTTTTTT
TRBV6-5	.	TRBJ2-2	.	CASSSGRELFF	TGTGCCAGCAGTTCGGGGAGGGAGCTGTTTTTT
TRBV19	few	TRBJ2-6	.	CASSGQDSGANVLTF	TGTGCCAGTAGCGGTCAGGACTCTGGGGCCAACGTCCTGACTTTC
TRBV6-5	.	TRBJ1-5	TRBD1	CASSYQQGDNQPQHF	TGTGCCAGCAGTTACCAACAGGGGGACAATCAGCCCCAGCATTTT
TRBV4-1	.	TRBJ2-3	TRBD2	CASSPGTSPDTQYF	TGCGCCAGCAGCCCGGGGACTAGCCCAGATACGCAGTATTTT
TRBV7-2	.	TRBJ2-1	.	CASTGQLYNEQFF	TGTGCCAGCACGGGACAACTCTACAATGAGCAGTTCTTC
TRBV7-8	.	TRBJ2-5	TRBD2	CASSLVVAGKETQYF	TGTGCCAGCAGCTTAGTGGTAGCGGGGAAAGAGACCCAGTACTTC
TRBV11-2	.	TRBJ2-6	.	CASSLGQGRSGANVLTF	TGTGCCAGCAGCTTAGGTCAGGGGCGTTCTGGGGCCAACGTCCTGACTTTC
TRBV9	.	TRBJ1-6	.	CASSARTDNSPLHF	TGTGCCAGCAGCGCCAGGACAGATAATTCACCCCTCCACTTT
TRBV4-1	few	TRBJ2-3	.	CASPGGPDTQYF	TGCGCCAGTCCCGGGGGGCCAGATACGCAGTATTTT
TRBV19	.	TRBJ1-5	TRBD1	CASILRGTGANQPQHF	TGTGCCAGTATCCTCCGGGGAACAGGGGCCAATCAGCCCCAGCATTTT
TRBV18	.	TRBJ2-7	.	CASSPPGYEQYF	TGTGCCAGCTCACCACCCGGCTACGAGCAGTACTTC
TRBV19	.	TRBJ1-2	TRBD1	CASSPRGQGNYGYTF	TGTGCCAGTAGCCCCCGGGGACAGGGGAACTATGGCTACACCTTC
TRBV11-3	few	TRBJ2-2	.	CASSLGALTNTGELFF	TGTGCCAGCAGCTTAGGCGCACTGACGAACACCGGGGAGCTGTTTTTT
TRBV6-6	few	TRBJ1-1	.	CASRKPGADLNTEAFF	TGTGCCAGCCGCAAACCCGGTGCTGACTTGAACACTGAAGCTTTCTTT